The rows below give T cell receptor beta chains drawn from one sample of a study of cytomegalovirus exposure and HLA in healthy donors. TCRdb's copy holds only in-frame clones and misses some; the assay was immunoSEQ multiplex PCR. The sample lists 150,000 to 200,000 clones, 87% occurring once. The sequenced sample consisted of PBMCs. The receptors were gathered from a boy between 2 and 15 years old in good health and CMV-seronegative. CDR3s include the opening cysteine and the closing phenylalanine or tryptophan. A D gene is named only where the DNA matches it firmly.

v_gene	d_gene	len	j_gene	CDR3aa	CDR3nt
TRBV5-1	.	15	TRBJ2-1	CASSLDRTSYNEQFF	TGCGCCAGCAGCTTGGACAGAACCTCCTACAATGAGCAGTTCTTC
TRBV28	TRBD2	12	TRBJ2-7	CASSPAGGDQYF	TGTGCCAGCAGTCCAGCGGGGGGCGATCAGTACTTC
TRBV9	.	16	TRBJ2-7	CASSVDVAPSPHEQYF	TGTGCCAGCAGCGTAGATGTCGCGCCCTCTCCTCACGAGCAGTACTTC
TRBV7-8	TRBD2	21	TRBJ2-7	CASSSSRSGLAGVFSSYEQYF	TGTGCCAGCAGCTCTTCAAGATCTGGACTAGCGGGAGTGTTCAGTTCCTACGAGCAGTACTTC
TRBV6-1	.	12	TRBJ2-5	CASRGAQETQYF	TGTGCCAGCAGAGGAGCTCAAGAGACCCAGTACTTC
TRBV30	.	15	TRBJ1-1	CAWSATGLEGTEAFF	TGTGCCTGGAGTGCCACAGGCTTGGAAGGGACTGAAGCTTTCTTT
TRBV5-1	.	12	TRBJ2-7	CASSSGSYEQYF	TGCGCCAGCAGCTCAGGATCCTACGAGCAGTACTTC
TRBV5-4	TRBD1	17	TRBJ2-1	CASSPQPDRGGDNEQFF	TGTGCCAGCAGCCCCCAGCCGGACAGGGGTGGGGACAATGAGCAGTTCTTC
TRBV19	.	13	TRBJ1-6	CASSQGNNSPLHF	TGTGCCAGTAGTCAGGGGAATAATTCACCCCTCCACTTT
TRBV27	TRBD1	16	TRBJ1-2	CASSLRTGGGGYGYTF	TGTGCCAGCAGTTTACGCACAGGGGGCGGAGGCTATGGCTACACCTTC
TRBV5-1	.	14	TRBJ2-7	CASSLGGGGYEQYF	TGCGCCAGCAGCCTGGGAGGGGGTGGCTACGAGCAGTACTTC
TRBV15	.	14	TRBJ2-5	CATSRGVNSGTQYF	TGTGCCACCAGCAGAGGCGTGAATAGCGGGACCCAGTACTTC